The 17 T cell receptor beta chains below all came from one sample that was sequenced in a study of cytomegalovirus exposure and HLA in healthy donors. 13 Jbeta primers and 60 Vbeta primers were used for the PCR. Sequencing used immunoSEQ multiplex PCR; TCRdb keeps in-frame clones, though not all of them. This sample carries 150,000 or so clones, 64% of them seen once, and the ten largest clones take 3%. The sample was PBMCs. These receptors were taken from a woman between 25 and 40 years old in good health and CMV-seropositive.

This clone has only a few counts. The chain has TRBV7-9 and TRBJ1-4, with D perhaps TRBD1 (5 bases). Germline V gives CDR1 SEHNR, CDR2 FQNEAQ (reference sequence). The V gene lost 2 bases and the J gene lost 0 bases, with 13 bases spanning the gap. This CDR3 region has 17 residues. Written as DNA, the CDR3 is TGTGCCAGCAGCTTAAGGGGCGGGGGAGCAACTAATGAAAAACTGTTTTTT. This translates into CASSLRGGGATNEKLFF. The full variable domain, completed using reference TRBV7-9 and TRBJ1-4, is DTGVSQNPRHKITKRGQNVTFRCDPISEHNRLYWYRQTLGQGPEFLTYFQNEAQLEKSRLLSDRFSAERPKGSFSTLEIQRTEQGDSAMYLCASSLRGGGATNEKLFFGSGTQLSVL.

The chain is built from TRBV5-1 and TRBJ1-1, with D hard to call. Per the germline V gene, CDR1 is SGHRS and CDR2 is YFSETQ. The V and J ends lost 0 bases and 10 bases respectively, with 16 bases between them. The CDR3 consists of 14 residues. Here the CDR3 reads CASSLDQIGVGAFF. In DNA, the CDR3 is TGCGCCAGCAGCTTGGATCAAATAGGAGTTGGAGCTTTCTTT.

V usage is TRBV4-1 and J usage is TRBJ2-7; 13 bases match TRBD2. The CDR3 has 16 amino acids. Per germline, CDR1 MGHRA and CDR2 YSYEKL. The junction had 3 bases not matched to a gene; V was cut back by 0 bases and J by 4 bases. CDR3 sequence: CASSQELAGGQYEQYV. The DNA of the CDR3 is TGCGCCAGCAGCCAAGAACTAGCGGGAGGGCAATACGAGCAGTACGTC.

This clone was seen a single time. V usage is TRBV28 and J usage is TRBJ1-1; D gene unclear. Germline lookup yields CDR1 MDHEN and CDR2 SYDVKM. V was shortened by 6 bases and J by 8 bases, with 13 bases between the two germline ends. There are 12 residues in the CDR3. The CDR3 bases are TGTGCCAGCAGGTCGACGCAGGTCGAAGCTTTCTTT. This encodes CASRSTQVEAFF.

The chain joins TRBV19 to TRBJ2-3, with a possible D match to TRBD2 (6 bases). The CDR3 is 14 amino acids. Looked up from germline, CDR1 is LNHDA and CDR2 is SQIVND (reference sequence). V lost 8 bases to trimming and J lost 1 base, with 13 bases between them. The CDR3 sequence: CASHSAGRTDTQYF. The CDR3 region has the DNA TGTGCCAGTCACAGCGCGGGACGCACAGATACGCAGTATTTT. Based on the CDR3 plus reference TRBV19 and TRBJ2-3, the full variable domain is DGGITQSPKYLFRKEGQNVTLSCEQNLNHDAMYWYRQDPGQGLRLIYYSQIVNDFQKGDIAEGYSVSREKKESFPLTVTSAQKNPTAFYLCASHSAGRTDTQYFGPGTRLTVL.

The V gene is TRBV19, the J gene TRBJ2-7, with D possibly TRBD1 on 6 matching bases. CDR1 LNHDA and CDR2 SQIVND come from the germline V gene (reference sequence). Trimming took 3 bases from V and 2 from J, leaving 11 bases between them. The CDR3 loop spans 14 amino acids. The CDR3 DNA reads TGTGCCAGTAGTATGTTGGGGACACCCTACGAGCAGTACTTC. This codes for CASSMLGTPYEQYF.

This sequence joins TRBV6-4 and TRBJ1-2; D is undetermined. Germline V gives CDR1 MRHNA, CDR2 SNTAGT. This CDR3 is 12 amino acids long. V was trimmed by 6 bases and J by 8 bases, leaving 13 bases between them. CDR3 sequence (DNA): TGTGCCAGCAGGCGGGGTGAGGGAGGCTACACCTTC. Encoded protein: CASRRGEGGYTF.

The chain is built from TRBV28 and TRBJ2-5; TRBD2 might be the D (6 bases). In germline, CDR1 is MDHEN, CDR2 SYDVKM. The CDR3 spans 14 residues. Deletions cut 6 bases from V and 2 bases from J, with 13 bases between. The CDR3 sequence: CASRTSGGQETQYF. The CDR3 DNA reads as TGTGCCAGCAGAACCAGTGGGGGGCAAGAGACCCAGTACTTC.

This clone was seen a handful of times. The chain uses TRBV7-8 and TRBJ1-4, with D perhaps matching TRBD1 (6 bases). Trimming cost V 6 bases and J 4 bases, with 9 bases left between them. Germline CDR1 SGHVS, CDR2 FQNEAQ. CDR3 length: 13 amino acids. CDR3 protein: CASRKGGNEKLFF. The CDR3 nucleotides read TGTGCCAGCAGAAAAGGGGGTAATGAAAAACTGTTTTTT.

CDR3 sequence reads: CAPGGGNQPQHF. The CDR3 bases are TGTGCGCCCGGCGGGGGCAATCAGCCCCAGCATTTT. V usage is TRBV2 and J usage is TRBJ1-5; D uncertain. The CDR3 length is 12 residues. Germline loops: CDR1 SNHLY, CDR2 FYNNEI.

The chain carries TRBV6-5 and TRBJ2-5; the match to TRBD2 covers 7 bases. The J call may be incorrect, as the DNA end agrees better with TRBJ2-7. The CDR3 runs to 13 residues. Germline V gene sequence: CDR1 MNHEY, CDR2 SVGAGI. CDR3 residues: CASSGGSSYEQYF. CDR3 in DNA: TGTGCCAGCAGTGGCGGGAGCTCCTACGAGCAGTACTTC.

The chain carries TRBV10-3 and TRBJ1-1, with 7 positions matching TRBD1. This CDR3 is built from 15 residues. J lost 1 base, V lost 3 bases, and 5 bases had no gene match. Germline-derived CDR1 and CDR2 are ENHRY and SYGVKD. The CDR3 is CAISDTGVENTEAFF. For the CDR3, the DNA is TGTGCCATCAGTGATACAGGGGTTGAGAACACTGAAGCTTTCTTT.

The V call is TRBV6-5, the J call TRBJ1-5; TRBD1 might be the D (5 bases). This CDR3 comprises 13 residues. Germline V gene data show CDR1 as MNHEY and CDR2 as SVGAGI. Trimming took off 8 bases at V and 3 bases at J, with 11 bases between the two ends. The CDR3 sequence is CASSRDLNQPQHF. DNA of the CDR3: TGTGCCAGCTCGCGGGACCTCAATCAGCCCCAGCATTTT.

This clone turned up a few times. The chain is built from TRBV2 and TRBJ2-7, with D possibly TRBD1 on 6 matching bases. V was clipped by 4 bases and J by 2 bases, with 18 bases between them. This CDR3 is built from 16 residues. The germline CDR1 and CDR2 sequences are SNHLY and FYNNEI. CDR3 DNA sequence: TGTGCCAGCAGTGGACCCACGGGACAAATTACCTACGAGCAGTACTTC. Its protein is CASSGPTGQITYEQYF.

In its sample, this clone was seen a few times. The rearrangement links TRBV28 to TRBJ1-6; 7 bases are a match to TRBD1. The CDR3 runs 17 residues. J lost 1 base, V lost 5 bases, and 8 bases had no gene match. Germline-derived CDR1 and CDR2 are MDHEN and SYDVKM. CDR3 region: CASSGKGARSYNSPLHF. CDR3 coding DNA: TGTGCCAGCAGTGGGAAGGGGGCGCGGTCCTATAATTCACCCCTCCACTTT.

This clone appeared once. The chain carries TRBV5-4 and TRBJ2-5; tentative D call: TRBD1 (5 bases). This CDR3 has 13 amino acids. The V end was cut by 1 base, the J end by 5 bases, with 9 bases between. Germline V lookup: CDR1 SGHNT, CDR2 YYREEE (reference sequence). The DNA of the CDR3 is TGTGCCAGCAGCTTGCCGACAGTCGAGACCCAGTACTTC. Translating it yields CASSLPTVETQYF. The full variable domain, completed using reference TRBV5-4 and TRBJ2-5, is ETGVTQSPTHLIKTRGQQVTLRCSSQSGHNTVSWYQQALGQGPQFIFQYYREEENGRGNFPPRFSGLQFPNYSSELNVNALELDDSALYLCASSLPTVETQYFGPGTRLLVL.

This clone was observed a single time. This chain joins TRBV4-1 and TRBJ1-1; D perhaps matches TRBD1 (6 bases). Trimming shortened V by 0 bases and J by 4 bases, and 15 bases separated the two germline ends. The CDR3 contains 16 residues. CDR1 and CDR2 from the germline V gene are MGHRA and YSYEKL. The DNA for the CDR3 is TGCGCCAGCAGCCAAGAAAGGGGAGGGGGACTCACTGAAGCTTTCTTT. Its translation is CASSQERGGGLTEAFF.